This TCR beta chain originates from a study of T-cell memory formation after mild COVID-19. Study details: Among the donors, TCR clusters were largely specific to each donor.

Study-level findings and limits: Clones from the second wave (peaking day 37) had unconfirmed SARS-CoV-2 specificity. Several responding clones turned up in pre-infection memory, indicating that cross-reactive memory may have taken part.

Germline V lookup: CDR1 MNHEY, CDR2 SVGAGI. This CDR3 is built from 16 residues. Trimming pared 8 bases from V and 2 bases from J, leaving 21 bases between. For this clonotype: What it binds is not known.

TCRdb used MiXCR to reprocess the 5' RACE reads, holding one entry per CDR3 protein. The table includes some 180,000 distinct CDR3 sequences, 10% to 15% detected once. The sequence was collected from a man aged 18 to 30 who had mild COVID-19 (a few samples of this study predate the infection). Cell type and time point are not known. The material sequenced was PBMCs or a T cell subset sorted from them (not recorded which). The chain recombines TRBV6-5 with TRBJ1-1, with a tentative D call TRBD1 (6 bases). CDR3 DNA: TGTGCCAGCCGTCCGGGACACATTCGGGTAAACACTGAAGCTTTCTTT. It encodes CASRPGHIRVNTEAFF.